Following are 15 T cell receptor beta chains from one sample sequenced in a study of T cells after posttransplantation cyclophosphamide (dated by TCRdb to about 2016). The library relied on the immunoSEQ multiplex PCR assay. Here the immuneACCESS table is served through TCRdb, limited to in-frame sequences with V and J called. Missing clones are a known gap in these copies; in checked studies unresolved V genes cover under half, and the rest lacks a known reason. The sample records around 10,000 clones, none occurring a single time. About 28% of the sample rests with the top ten. The meaning of the sample's treatment or condition label: high-dose cyclophosphamide on days +3 and +4 as single-agent GVHD prophylaxis. PTCy patients received busulfan and fludarabine conditioning, a related or unrelated marrow graft, and cyclophosphamide on days +3 and +4. Material: PBMCs, obtained after allogeneic stem cell transplant with posttransplant cyclophosphamide. The receptors come from a female patient aged 40-49 years who received an allogeneic stem cell transplant from a related donor, was CMV-positive, and had no GVHD. After a transplant, certain T cells may trace back to the graft donor.

This clone occurred many times. V gene TRBV28 combines with J gene TRBJ1-1; 7 bases are shared with TRBD1. There are 15 residues in the CDR3. Germline-derived CDR1 and CDR2 are MDHEN and SYDVKM. The J segment lost 5 bases and the V segment lost 3 bases, leaving 9 bases of the junction unmatched. The CDR3 reads CASSFLGQPETEAFF. The CDR3, as DNA: TGTGCCAGCAGTTTCCTGGGACAGCCTGAAACTGAAGCTTTCTTT.

This clone came up many times. The V gene is TRBV4-2, the J gene TRBJ2-7; 7 bases match TRBD1. The germline V gene encodes CDR1 LGHNA and CDR2 YNFKEQ. CDR3 size: 14 residues. The J segment lost 2 bases and the V segment lost 1 base, leaving 2 bases of the junction unmatched. The CDR3 here is CASSQGQGAYEQYF. The CDR3 DNA reads TGTGCCAGCAGCCAAGGGCAGGGGGCCTACGAGCAGTACTTC.

This clone came up many times. V usage is TRBV5-1 and J usage is TRBJ2-7; unclear D gene. V lost 0 bases and J lost 3, with 4 bases in between. The CDR3 length is 12 residues. Germline CDR1 and CDR2: SGHRS and YFSETQ. The CDR3 DNA sequence: TGCGCCAGCAGCTTGGTTAACTACGAGCAGTACTTC. Translation gives CASSLVNYEQYF.

This clone came up many times. This same CDR3 is encoded by further DNA sequences in the sample. V usage is TRBV4-3 and J usage is TRBJ2-1; D is possibly TRBD1 or TRBD2 (6 bases each). The V and J ends lost 2 bases and 7 bases respectively, with 15 bases between them. The CDR3 is 15 amino acids. The V gene's germline CDR1 is LGHNA and CDR2 YSLEER. DNA for the CDR3: TGCGCCAGCAGCCAAAGGTCCAGGGGAGGAAATGAGCAGTTCTTC. The encoded protein is CASSQRSRGGNEQFF.

Many counts were recorded for this clone. Here the CDR3 DNA reads TGTGCCAGCAGCTTGGGGCCAGCGGGCCTCTCCTACAATGAGCAGTTCTTC. Amino acid sequence: CASSLGPAGLSYNEQFF. The J gene is TRBJ2-1, the V gene TRBV7-3, with D maybe TRBD2 (6 bases). Germline assignment: CDR1 SGHTA and CDR2 FQGTGA. The CDR3 totals 17 residues. The V gene lost 3 bases and the J gene lost 0 bases, with 15 bases spanning the gap.

The V gene is TRBV7-2, the J gene TRBJ2-7, with 7 bases identical to TRBD1. Germline CDR1 and CDR2: SGHTA and FQGNSA. This CDR3 spans 14 amino acids. J lost 2 bases, V lost 5 bases, and 6 bases had no gene match. The CDR3 DNA reads as TGTGCCAGCAGCCCCGCCGGGACAGCCTACGAGCAGTACTTC. Translated: CASSPAGTAYEQYF.

This clone was observed at least ten times. CDR3: CASSIRATEAFF. In nucleotides, the CDR3 is TGTGCCAGTAGTATCAGGGCCACTGAAGCTTTCTTT. The chain joins TRBV19 to TRBJ1-1; TRBD1 might be the D (5 bases). This CDR3 region has 12 residues. V shed 3 bases and J shed 4 bases, with 6 bases lying between them. Germline V gene lookup returns CDR1 LNHDA and CDR2 SQIVND (reference sequence).

At least ten counts were recorded for this clone. J is TRBJ1-1 and V is TRBV6-2 or TRBV6-3, with TRBD1 matching 7 bases. The CDR3 sequence is 11 residues long. Per the germline V gene, CDR1 is MNHEY and CDR2 is SVGEGT. J was trimmed by 6 bases and V by 5 bases; bases with no gene match: 0. The CDR3 DNA sequence: TGTGCCAGCAGTCAGGGGGCTGAAGCTTTCTTT. It yields the protein CASSQGAEAFF.

This clone was counted ten times or more. V and J are TRBV4-2 and TRBJ2-3; TRBD2 might be the D (6 bases). V lost 1 base to trimming and J lost 2 bases, with 7 bases between them. The CDR3 is 14 amino acids. Germline V gene lookup returns CDR1 LGHNA and CDR2 YNFKEQ. The DNA of the CDR3 is TGTGCCAGCAGCCAAGGCGGGGACACAGATACGCAGTATTTT. Amino acid sequence: CASSQGGDTDTQYF.

This clone was observed many times. V usage is TRBV27 and J usage is TRBJ1-2; D not resolved. Trimming took 2 bases from V and 3 from J, leaving 7 bases between them. Germline CDR1 MNHEY, CDR2 SMNVEV (reference sequence). CDR3 length: 13 amino acids. CDR3 sequence: CASSLGGDYGYTF. The CDR3 DNA sequence: TGTGCCAGCAGTTTAGGCGGGGACTATGGCTACACCTTC.

The table lists this clone with many counts. The sample contains more than one DNA sequence encoding this CDR3. The chain links TRBV5-1 to TRBJ2-6; TRBD1 matches at 9 bases. The CDR3 runs 17 residues. Germline V CDR1 and CDR2: SGHRS, YFSETQ. Trimming cost V 3 bases and J 2 bases; bases outside gene matches: 6. CDR3: CASSSGTGSAGANVLTF. DNA of the CDR3: TGCGCCAGCAGCTCCGGGACAGGGTCTGCTGGGGCCAACGTCCTGACTTTC. The complete variable domain, with remaining parts taken from reference TRBV5-1 and TRBJ2-6, reads KAGVTQTPRYLIKTRGQQVTLSCSPISGHRSVSWYQQTPGQGLQFLFEYFSETQRNKGNFPGRFSGRQFSNSRSEMNVSTLELGDSALYLCASSSGTGSAGANVLTFGAGSRLTVL.

Many counts were recorded for this clone. The chain employs TRBV7-9 and TRBJ1-3; D uncertain. The CDR3 extends over 15 amino acids. V lost 5 bases, J lost 1 base, and 12 bases lay in between. CDR1 is SEHNR and CDR2 is FQNEAQ in the germline V gene (reference sequence). Written as DNA, the CDR3 is TGTGCCAGCAGCCCTGCCCTAGAGTCTGGAAACACCATATATTTT. It is translated as CASSPALESGNTIYF.

The chain recombines TRBV5-6 with TRBJ2-3; 10 bases match TRBD2. The CDR3 has 15 residues. V trimming: 6 bases; J trimming: 5 bases; junction bases outside the gene matches: 9. Germline V gene data show CDR1 as SGHDT and CDR2 as YYEEEE. CDR3 region: CASILGLAGVDTQYF. In nucleotides, the CDR3 is TGTGCCAGCATCCTCGGGCTAGCGGGGGTAGATACGCAGTATTTT.

This clone was seen many times. The V gene is TRBV5-6, the J gene TRBJ1-2, with 8 bases lining up with TRBD1. Per germline, CDR1 SGHDT and CDR2 YYEEEE. The V segment lost 4 bases and the J segment 8 bases; nucleotides outside the gene matches: 19. The CDR3 is 17 residues long. In DNA, the CDR3 is TGTGCCAGCAGCCCCCGAGGAAGACCGGGACAGGACGGGGGCTACACCTTC. This codes for CASSPRGRPGQDGGYTF.

This clone occurred many times. This chain uses TRBV6-5 with TRBJ1-5, with 7 bases lining up with TRBD1. The CDR3 length is 14 residues. Germline V gene lookup returns CDR1 MNHEY and CDR2 SVGAGI. The V and J ends lost 8 bases and 4 bases, in that order; junction bases with no gene match: 8. In DNA, the CDR3 is TGTGCCAGCGGTAAACAGGGGATGAATCAGCCCCAGCATTTT. Amino acids: CASGKQGMNQPQHF.